The TCR beta chain described here comes from a study of cytomegalovirus exposure and HLA in healthy donors. The PCR made use of 60 Vbeta and 13 Jbeta primers. TCRdb keeps only in-frame clones here, not all; method: immunoSEQ multiplex PCR. In the table there are about 120,000 clones, approximately 80% of which are singletons. V gave up 2 bases and J gave up 3 bases, with 13 bases separating them. The CDR3 has 15 amino acids. CDR1 is LGHNA, CDR2 YNFKEQ, per germline. The sequencing input was PBMCs. The receptor was derived from a woman aged 55-70 years in good health and CMV-seropositive. The J gene is TRBJ1-1, the V gene TRBV4-2; no reliable D call. The CDR3 loop is CASSQPRADDTEAFF. CDR3 DNA sequence: TGTGCCAGCAGCCAACCGCGGGCTGATGACACTGAAGCTTTCTTT.